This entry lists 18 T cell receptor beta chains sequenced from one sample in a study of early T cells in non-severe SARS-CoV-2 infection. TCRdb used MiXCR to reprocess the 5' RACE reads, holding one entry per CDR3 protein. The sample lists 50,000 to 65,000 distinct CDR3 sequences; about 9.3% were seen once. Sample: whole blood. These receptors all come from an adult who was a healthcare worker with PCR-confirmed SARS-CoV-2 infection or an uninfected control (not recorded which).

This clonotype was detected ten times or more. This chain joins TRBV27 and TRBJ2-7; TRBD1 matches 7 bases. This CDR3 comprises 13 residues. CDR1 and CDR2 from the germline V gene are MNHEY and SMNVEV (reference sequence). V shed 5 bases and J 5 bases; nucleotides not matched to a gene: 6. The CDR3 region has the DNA TGTGCCAGCAGTAGAACAGGGGACCACGAGCAGTACTTC. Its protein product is CASSRTGDHEQYF.

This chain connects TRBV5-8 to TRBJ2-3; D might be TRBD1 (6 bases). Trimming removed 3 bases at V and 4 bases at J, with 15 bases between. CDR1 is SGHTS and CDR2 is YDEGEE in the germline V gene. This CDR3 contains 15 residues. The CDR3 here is CASSYLGQLSDTQYF. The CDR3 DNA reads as TGTGCCAGCAGCTACCTTGGACAGCTCTCAGATACGCAGTATTTT.

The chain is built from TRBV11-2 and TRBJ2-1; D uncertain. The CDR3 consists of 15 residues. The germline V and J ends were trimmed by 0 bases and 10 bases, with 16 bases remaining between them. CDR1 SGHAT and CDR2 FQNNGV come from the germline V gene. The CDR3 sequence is CASSLDWASPWEQFF. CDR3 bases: TGTGCCAGCAGCTTAGATTGGGCCTCACCCTGGGAGCAGTTCTTC.

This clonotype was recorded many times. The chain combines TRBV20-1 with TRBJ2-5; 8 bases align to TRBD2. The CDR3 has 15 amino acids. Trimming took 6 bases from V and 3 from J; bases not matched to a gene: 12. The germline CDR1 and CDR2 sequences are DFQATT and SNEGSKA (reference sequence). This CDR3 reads CSAPVSAGVEETQYF. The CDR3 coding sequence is TGCAGTGCACCCGTTTCAGCGGGAGTGGAAGAGACCCAGTACTTC.

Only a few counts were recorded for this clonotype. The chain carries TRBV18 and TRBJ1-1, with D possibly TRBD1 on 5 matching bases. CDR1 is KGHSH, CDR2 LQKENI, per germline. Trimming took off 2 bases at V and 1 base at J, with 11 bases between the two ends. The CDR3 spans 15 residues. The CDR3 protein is CASSPGGMGNTEAFF. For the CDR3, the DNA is TGTGCCAGCTCACCAGGGGGGATGGGGAACACTGAAGCTTTCTTT.

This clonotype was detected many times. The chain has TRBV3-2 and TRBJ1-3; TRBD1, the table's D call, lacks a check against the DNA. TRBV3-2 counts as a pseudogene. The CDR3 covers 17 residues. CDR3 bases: TGTGCCAGCAGCCAATCGGTCCGGGACAGCTCTGGAAACACCATATATTTT. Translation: CASSQSVRDSSGNTIYF.

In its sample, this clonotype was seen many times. For the CDR3, the DNA is TGTGCCATCAGCTCCGGGACAGGGGTCTACGAGCAGTACTTC. As protein: CAISSGTGVYEQYF. The gene calls are TRBV10-3 and TRBJ2-7; 10 bases are a match to TRBD1. The CDR3 covers 14 residues. V lost 6 bases and J lost 3; bases outside the gene matches: 5. CDR1 ENHRY and CDR2 SYGVKD come from the germline V gene.

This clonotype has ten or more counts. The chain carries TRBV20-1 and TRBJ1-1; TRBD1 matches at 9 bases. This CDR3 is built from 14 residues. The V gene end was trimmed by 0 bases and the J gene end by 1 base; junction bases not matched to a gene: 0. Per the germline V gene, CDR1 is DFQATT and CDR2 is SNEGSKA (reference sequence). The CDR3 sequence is CSARETGGNTEAFF. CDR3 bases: TGCAGTGCTAGAGAGACAGGGGGGAACACTGAAGCTTTCTTT.

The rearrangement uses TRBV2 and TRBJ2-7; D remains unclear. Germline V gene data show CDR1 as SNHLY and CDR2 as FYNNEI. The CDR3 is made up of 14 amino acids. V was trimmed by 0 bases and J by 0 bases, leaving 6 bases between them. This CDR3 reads CASSEAYGSYEQYF. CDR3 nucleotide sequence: TGTGCCAGCAGTGAAGCCTACGGCTCCTACGAGCAGTACTTC.

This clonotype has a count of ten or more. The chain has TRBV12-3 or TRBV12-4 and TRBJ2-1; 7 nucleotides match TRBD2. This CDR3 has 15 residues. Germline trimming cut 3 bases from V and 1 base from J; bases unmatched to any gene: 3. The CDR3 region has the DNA TGTGCCAGCAGTTTCAGCGGGGAATCCTACAATGAGCAGTTCTTC. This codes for CASSFSGESYNEQFF.

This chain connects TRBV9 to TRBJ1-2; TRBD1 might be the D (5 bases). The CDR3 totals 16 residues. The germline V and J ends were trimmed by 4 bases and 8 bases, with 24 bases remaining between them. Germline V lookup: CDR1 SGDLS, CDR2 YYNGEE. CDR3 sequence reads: CASSPQSPGRPGGYTF. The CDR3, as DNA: TGTGCCAGCAGCCCCCAGAGTCCGGGACGCCCGGGAGGCTACACCTTC.

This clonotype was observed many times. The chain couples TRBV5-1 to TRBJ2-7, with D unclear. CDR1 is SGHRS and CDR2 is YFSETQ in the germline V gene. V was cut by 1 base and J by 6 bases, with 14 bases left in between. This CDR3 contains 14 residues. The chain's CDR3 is CASSLRGVGTEQYF. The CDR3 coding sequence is TGCGCCAGCAGCTTGAGAGGAGTGGGCACCGAGCAGTACTTC.

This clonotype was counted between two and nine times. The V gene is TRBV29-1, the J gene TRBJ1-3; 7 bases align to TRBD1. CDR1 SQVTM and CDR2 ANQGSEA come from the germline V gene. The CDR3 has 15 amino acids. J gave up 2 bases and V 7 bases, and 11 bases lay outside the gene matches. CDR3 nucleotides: TGCAGCGCTAGGAATGACAGGGAGGCTGGAAACACCATATATTTT. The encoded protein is CSARNDREAGNTIYF.

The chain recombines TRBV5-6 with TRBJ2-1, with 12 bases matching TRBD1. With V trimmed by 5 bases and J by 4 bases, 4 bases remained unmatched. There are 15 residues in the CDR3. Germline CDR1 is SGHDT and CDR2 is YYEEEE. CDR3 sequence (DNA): TGTGCCAGCAGGCCGGGACAGGGGGCGTACAATGAGCAGTTCTTC. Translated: CASRPGQGAYNEQFF.

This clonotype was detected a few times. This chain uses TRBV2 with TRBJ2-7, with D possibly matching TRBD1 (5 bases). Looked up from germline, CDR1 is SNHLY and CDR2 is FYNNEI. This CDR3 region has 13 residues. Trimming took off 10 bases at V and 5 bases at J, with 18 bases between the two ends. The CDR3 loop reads CATSGQGGDEQYF. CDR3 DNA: TGTGCCACCTCTGGGCAGGGTGGCGACGAGCAGTACTTC.

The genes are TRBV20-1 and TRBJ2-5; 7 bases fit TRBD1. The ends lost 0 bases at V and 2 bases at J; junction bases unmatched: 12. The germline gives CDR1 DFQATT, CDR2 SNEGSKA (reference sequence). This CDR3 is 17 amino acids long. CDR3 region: CSARDRRGRGIQETQYF. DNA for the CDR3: TGCAGTGCTAGAGATCGTCGGGGCAGGGGGATTCAAGAGACCCAGTACTTC.

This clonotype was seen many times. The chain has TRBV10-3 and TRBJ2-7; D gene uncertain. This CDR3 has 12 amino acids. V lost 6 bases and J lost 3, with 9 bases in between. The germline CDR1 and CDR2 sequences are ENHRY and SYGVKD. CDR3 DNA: TGTGCCATCAGAGGGCCAAACTACGAGCAGTACTTC. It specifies CAIRGPNYEQYF.

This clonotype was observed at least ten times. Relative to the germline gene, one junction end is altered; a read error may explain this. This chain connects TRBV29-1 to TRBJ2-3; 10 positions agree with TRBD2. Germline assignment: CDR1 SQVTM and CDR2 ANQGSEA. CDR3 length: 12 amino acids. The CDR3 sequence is CSVEEAAGGYRW. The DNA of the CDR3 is TGCAGCGTTGAAGAGGCAGCGGGGGGGTATCGCTGG.